Sequencing of this T cell receptor (beta chain) was carried out in a study of shared clonotypes between healthy human individuals. Study-wide results and caveats: Generation probability values for non-shared clonotypes were lower than those for clonotypes shared by all four donors.

Naive CD8 isolation took CD45RO-negative cells positively selected for CCR7 and excluded terminally differentiated effector memory CD45RA+ cells. Concerning this clone itself: As yet, its antigen is unknown.

CDR3 length equals 13 residues. The germline V gene encodes CDR1 SGHKS and CDR2 YYEKEE (reference sequence). Trimming shortened V by 7 bases and J by 2 bases, and 9 bases separated the two germline ends. The run depth of the assay was deep. TCRdb's copy holds only in-frame clones and misses some; the assay was immunoSEQ multiplex PCR. Counted here are about 2.1 million clones, around 93% occurring once; the ten biggest clones make up about 1.8%. This chain connects TRBV5-5 to TRBJ1-4, with no clear D. Sequencing was done on a sample of naive CD8+ T cells from PBMCs. This TCR derives from a young man in good health. Some clones in this sample may be carry-over from other donors' samples. The DNA of the CDR3 is TGTGCCAGCGCTGTCTCGACTAATGAAAAACTGTTTTTT. Its protein is CASAVSTNEKLFF.